The clone carrying this T cell receptor beta chain was observed once. This entry belongs to a study of blood T cell repertoires in COVID-19. Study-level information: Researchers got acute and convalescent COVID-19 samples from the United States, Italy and Spain.

The CDR3 loop spans 13 amino acids. V was trimmed by 6 bases and J by 4 bases, leaving 10 bases between them. Germline CDR1 and CDR2: LNHDA and SQIVND (reference sequence). Method: immunoSEQ multiplex PCR; TCRdb's copy keeps in-frame clones and lacks some. The sample holds around 110,000 clones, approximately 88% seen once. This TCR was recovered from a woman in her sixties or seventies with acute or convalescent COVID-19. This chain connects TRBV19 to TRBJ2-1, with D hard to call. The sample consisted of peripheral blood. CDR3 amino acids: CASRAGIYNEQFF. As DNA, the CDR3 is TGTGCCAGTAGAGCAGGTATATACAATGAGCAGTTCTTC. Looking up the rest from reference TRBV19 and TRBJ2-1 gives the full variable domain: DGGITQSPKYLFRKEGQNVTLSCEQNLNHDAMYWYRQDPGQGLRLIYYSQIVNDFQKGDIAEGYSVSREKKESFPLTVTSAQKNPTAFYLCASRAGIYNEQFFGPGTRLTVL.